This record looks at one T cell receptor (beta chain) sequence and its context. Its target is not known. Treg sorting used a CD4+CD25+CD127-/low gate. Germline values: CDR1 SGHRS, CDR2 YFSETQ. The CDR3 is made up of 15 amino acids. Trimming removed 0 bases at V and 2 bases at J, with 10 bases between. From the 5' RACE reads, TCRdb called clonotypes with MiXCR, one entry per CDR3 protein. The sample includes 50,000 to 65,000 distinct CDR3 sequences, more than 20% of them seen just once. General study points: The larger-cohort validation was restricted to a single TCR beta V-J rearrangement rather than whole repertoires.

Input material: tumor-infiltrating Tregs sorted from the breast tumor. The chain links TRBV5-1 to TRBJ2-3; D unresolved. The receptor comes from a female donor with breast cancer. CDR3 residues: CASSLDSTFTDTQYF. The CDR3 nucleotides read TGCGCCAGCAGCTTGGACTCTACCTTCACAGATACGCAGTATTTT.